This is a list of T cell receptor beta chains from one sample in a study of T cell responses to AZD1222 COVID-19 vaccine. Sequencing was performed with immunoSEQ multiplex PCR; in TCRdb, only in-frame clones are kept and a portion is missing. The sample includes 95,000 to 150,000 clones, roughly 91% of them seen just once. Specimen: peripheral blood, collected on day 0 of AZD1222 vaccination. Receptors were obtained from an adult in good health. CDR3s include the opening cysteine and the closing phenylalanine or tryptophan. The D gene is left open where the match is weak. Where a row states a size, it is once, few, many or the class of an expanded clone; other rows omit it.

v_gene	len	abundance	d_gene	j_gene	CDR3aa	CDR3nt
TRBV11-2	18	-	TRBD1	TRBJ2-7	CASSLGIPGQGYTYEQYF	TGTGCCAGCAGCTTAGGGATACCGGGACAGGGCTACACCTACGAGCAGTACTTC
TRBV5-1	14	few	-	TRBJ2-1	CASSPGGGRNEQFF	TGCGCCAGCAGCCCAGGGGGGGGCCGTAATGAGCAGTTCTTC
TRBV12-3/TRBV12-4	12	-	-	TRBJ1-1	CASSLPGSEAFF	TGTGCCAGCAGTTTGCCAGGGTCTGAAGCTTTCTTT
TRBV27	19	-	-	TRBJ2-2	CASSLSPQAGALNTGELFF	TGTGCCAGCAGTTTATCTCCCCAGGCGGGGGCCTTGAACACCGGGGAGCTGTTTTTT
TRBV7-2	13	-	-	TRBJ1-3	CASSLGVRRTIYF	TGTGCCAGCAGCTTAGGCGTCCGCCGCACCATATATTTT
TRBV4-3	16	-	-	TRBJ1-6	CASSQEWGVANSPLHF	TGCGCCAGCAGCCAAGAGTGGGGGGTAGCTAATTCACCCCTCCACTTT
TRBV11-3	15	-	-	TRBJ2-1	CASSPRQADYNEQFF	TGTGCCAGCAGCCCACGACAAGCCGACTACAATGAGCAGTTCTTC
TRBV6-5	16	-	TRBD2	TRBJ2-3	CASSSTSGGAVDTQYF	TGTGCCAGCAGTTCGACTAGCGGGGGGGCGGTAGATACGCAGTATTTT
TRBV9	14	-	-	TRBJ1-1	CASSVGVKGIEAFF	TGTGCCAGCAGCGTAGGAGTAAAGGGAATTGAAGCTTTCTTT
TRBV30	15	-	TRBD1	TRBJ1-2	CAWSERDRGAAGNTF	TGTGCCTGGAGTGAACGGGACAGGGGAGCCGCTGGGAACACCTTC
TRBV2	15	-	-	TRBJ1-4	CASRRGDNPAEKLFF	TGTGCCAGCAGGAGAGGCGATAACCCCGCGGAAAAACTGTTTTTT
TRBV28	13	once	-	TRBJ1-5	CASSLGVGQPQHF	TGTGCCAGCAGTTTGGGGGTAGGGCAGCCCCAGCATTTT
TRBV7-9	13	-	-	TRBJ1-2	CASRVLAVGGYTF	TGTGCCAGCAGGGTCCTAGCGGTGGGGGGCTACACCTTC
TRBV21-1	16	-	-	TRBJ1-2	CASSKEGQGKGGGYTF	TGTGCCAGCAGCAAAGAGGGGCAGGGGAAGGGAGGTGGCTACACCTTC
TRBV19	13	-	-	TRBJ2-7	CATHVLRDYEQYF	TGTGCCACACACGTCTTGAGGGACTACGAGCAGTACTTC
TRBV28	11	-	-	TRBJ1-1	CASSSTRGAFF	TGTGCCAGCAGTAGTACTAGGGGAGCTTTCTTT
TRBV5-1	14	-	TRBD1	TRBJ2-1	CASSLQGVYNEQFF	TGCGCCAGCAGCTTGCAGGGGGTATACAATGAGCAGTTCTTC
TRBV27	12	-	TRBD1	TRBJ1-2	CASSLGTGGYTF	TGTGCCAGCAGTCTCGGGACAGGTGGCTACACCTTC
TRBV4-1	16	-	TRBD2	TRBJ2-7	CASSQGYRTSGYEQYF	TGCGCCAGCAGCCAAGGATATAGGACTAGCGGCTACGAGCAGTACTTC
TRBV7-9	14	-	-	TRBJ1-2	CASSPKTPNYGYTF	TGTGCCAGCAGTCCCAAGACACCTAACTATGGCTACACCTTC
TRBV4-1	16	-	TRBD2	TRBJ2-7	CASSQDGSGRSYEQYF	TGCGCCAGCAGCCAAGATGGTAGCGGGCGCTCCTACGAGCAGTACTTC
TRBV5-6	15	-	-	TRBJ1-3	CASSPGGFSGNTIYF	TGTGCCAGCAGCCCGGGGGGTTTCTCTGGAAACACCATATATTTT
TRBV24-1	14	-	TRBD1	TRBJ2-7	CATTGQAEPYEQYF	TGTGCCACAACGGGACAGGCTGAACCCTACGAGCAGTACTTC
TRBV6-2/TRBV6-3	16	-	-	TRBJ1-1	CASSYVRENMNTEAFF	TGTGCCAGCAGTTACGTCCGGGAAAACATGAACACTGAAGCTTTCTTT
TRBV12-3/TRBV12-4	13	-	-	TRBJ1-2	CASSRRRNYGYTF	TGTGCCAGCAGTAGAAGAAGAAACTATGGCTACACCTTC
TRBV25-1	13	-	-	TRBJ2-7	CASSSPPRHEQYF	TGTGCCAGCAGTAGCCCCCCAAGGCACGAGCAGTACTTC
TRBV19	15	-	-	TRBJ1-1	CASSIGAGTNTEAFF	TGTGCCAGTAGTATTGGGGCAGGTACGAACACTGAAGCTTTCTTT
TRBV21-1	20	-	-	TRBJ1-6	CASSEPGGHRFGPMDSPLHF	TGTGCCAGCAGCGAGCCCGGGGGGCACAGATTCGGCCCAATGGATTCACCCCTCCACTTT
TRBV5-1	16	-	-	TRBJ2-1	CASSGLQGKGYNEQFF	TGCGCCAGCAGCGGACTACAGGGGAAGGGGTACAATGAGCAGTTCTTC
TRBV27	17	-	TRBD1	TRBJ2-3	CASSPYSGTGVLYTQYF	TGTGCCAGCAGTCCCTACTCCGGGACAGGGGTGTTGTATACGCAGTATTTT
TRBV6-2/TRBV6-3	15	-	TRBD1	TRBJ1-5	CASSSRTGRNQPQHF	TGTGCCAGCAGTTCCAGGACAGGCCGCAATCAGCCCCAGCATTTT
TRBV7-6	18	once	TRBD2	TRBJ2-1	CASSLLAGGSASYNEQFF	TGTGCCAGCAGCTTATTAGCGGGGGGCTCTGCCTCCTACAATGAGCAGTTCTTC
TRBV29-1	13	-	-	TRBJ2-3	CSVVGRLTDTQYF	TGCAGCGTTGTGGGTCGACTCACAGATACGCAGTATTTT
TRBV10-1	13	-	-	TRBJ2-7	CASTPGLTYEQYF	TGCGCCAGCACCCCGGGCCTTACCTACGAGCAGTACTTC
TRBV4-1	15	-	TRBD2	TRBJ2-1	CASSTLAVSYNEQFF	TGCGCCAGCAGCACTCTAGCGGTTTCCTACAATGAGCAGTTCTTC
TRBV5-6	11	-	-	TRBJ2-7	CASSAGLREYF	TGTGCCAGCAGCGCCGGACTCCGAGAGTACTTC
TRBV3-1/TRBV3-2	16	once	-	TRBJ2-3	CASSKTPGPSPDTQYF	TGTGCCAGCAGCAAAACCCCCGGGCCGTCCCCAGATACGCAGTATTTT
TRBV5-4	16	-	TRBD2	TRBJ2-1	CASSPPFSGGYNEQFF	TGTGCCAGCAGCCCCCCTTTTAGCGGGGGGTACAATGAGCAGTTCTTC
TRBV6-5	13	-	-	TRBJ1-4	CASSYVANEKLFF	TGTGCCAGCAGTTACGTTGCTAATGAAAAACTGTTTTTT
TRBV5-1	17	-	-	TRBJ2-5	CASSLRRFVGEEETQYF	TGCGCCAGCAGCTTAAGGCGCTTTGTTGGAGAAGAAGAGACCCAGTACTTC
TRBV2	12	-	-	TRBJ1-5	CASRGGDQPQHF	TGTGCCAGCAGAGGAGGGGATCAGCCCCAGCATTTT
TRBV29-1	12	-	-	TRBJ2-5	CSVKWGGETQYF	TGCAGCGTTAAGTGGGGGGGCGAGACCCAGTACTTC
TRBV11-2	16	-	TRBD1	TRBJ1-3	CASSLLQGAAGNTIYF	TGTGCCAGCAGCTTACTTCAGGGGGCGGCTGGAAACACCATATATTTT
TRBV4-1	16	once	-	TRBJ2-7	CASSQEPSQSAYEQYF	TGCGCCAGCAGCCAAGAACCATCGCAGTCAGCCTACGAGCAGTACTTC
TRBV11-2	11	-	-	TRBJ1-1	CASSSSREAFF	TGTGCCAGCAGCTCCTCAAGAGAAGCTTTCTTT
TRBV7-9	11	once	-	TRBJ2-5	CASAPVETQYF	TGTGCCTCTGCGCCGGTGGAGACCCAGTACTTC
TRBV2	16	once	-	TRBJ1-3	CASSESQAFSGNTIYF	TGTGCCAGCAGTGAATCGCAGGCCTTCTCTGGAAACACCATATATTTT
TRBV5-4	17	-	TRBD1	TRBJ1-4	CASSLRGQGASNEKLFF	TGTGCCAGCAGCTTGAGGGGACAGGGAGCGTCTAATGAAAAACTGTTTTTT
TRBV6-5	14	-	-	TRBJ2-7	CASRVNRETYEQYF	TGTGCCAGCAGGGTAAACCGGGAGACCTACGAGCAGTACTTC
TRBV5-6	14	-	-	TRBJ2-5	CASSNSRSGWTQYF	TGTGCCAGCAGCAACAGTAGGAGTGGATGGACCCAGTACTTC
TRBV18	15	-	TRBD1	TRBJ2-5	CASSPDRLGPETQYF	TGTGCCAGCTCACCGGACAGGTTAGGTCCAGAGACCCAGTACTTC
TRBV5-4	14	-	-	TRBJ1-1	CASSLGRGPTEAFF	TGTGCCAGCAGCCTCGGACGTGGCCCGACTGAAGCTTTCTTT
TRBV9	15	few	TRBD1	TRBJ1-6	CASSATGSSDSPLHF	TGTGCCAGCAGCGCGACAGGGTCTTCGGATTCACCCCTCCACTTT
TRBV5-4	17	-	TRBD1	TRBJ1-5	CASSFSTGTGGNQPQHF	TGTGCCAGCAGCTTTTCAACGGGGACAGGAGGTAATCAGCCCCAGCATTTT
TRBV7-2	15	-	-	TRBJ2-3	CASSTRGGGKDTQYF	TGTGCCAGCAGCACCCGAGGGGGGGGTAAGGATACGCAGTATTTT